This T cell receptor beta chain was obtained from a study of blood T cell repertoires in COVID-19. At the level of the study: Italy, Spain and the United States were the sources of the convalescent and acute COVID-19 samples.

Participants spanned ages about 18 to 100 years and resided in roughly 26 US areas. Categorization into cohorts depended on clinical history that participants reported. Germline loops: CDR1 SNHLY, CDR2 FYNNEI. There are 13 residues in the CDR3. V lost 5 bases and J 6 bases, leaving 10 bases between the germline ends. Original processing notes: By means of reference gene primer amplification, nucleated cell counts were estimated. Using immunoSEQ multiplex PCR, the repertoire was profiled, and TCRdb retains in-frame clones only, with some absent. Clone size and the V and J calls come from that table; the DNA yielded D and trimming. The sample lists approximately 200,000 clones, about four fifths occurring once.

The sequenced material came from PBMCs or T cells enriched from blood (not recorded which). The J gene is TRBJ2-2, the V gene TRBV2; maybe TRBD1 (5 bases). This receptor was obtained from a middle-aged woman with acute COVID-19. CDR3 amino acids: CASSLQGSGELFF. CDR3 coding DNA: TGTGCCAGCAGTCTCCAGGGATCCGGGGAGCTGTTTTTT.